Each of the 5 T cell receptor beta chains below was sequenced from the same sample in a study of blood T cell repertoires in COVID-19. Profiled with immunoSEQ multiplex PCR; TCRdb holds only in-frame clones, not every one. The profile shows roughly 60,000 clones, roughly 92% of them singletons. Sequenced material: peripheral blood. All receptors come from a human donor in a cohort sampled during active COVID-19.

The J gene is TRBJ2-2, the V gene TRBV6-5; D call uncertain. Per the germline V gene, CDR1 is MNHEY and CDR2 is SVGAGI. Trimming cost V 7 bases and J 7 bases, with 19 bases left between them. The CDR3 has 15 residues. The CDR3 DNA is TGTGCCAGCACGTTCTCGGCCGGCGGTTACGGGGAGCTGTTTTTT. Translation: CASTFSAGGYGELFF.

The chain carries TRBV15 and TRBJ2-7, with TRBD2 matching over 13 bases. The CDR3 consists of 16 residues. The germline CDR1 and CDR2 sequences are LNHNV and YYDKDF (reference sequence). Unmatched junction bases numbered 6, after V lost 2 bases and J lost 5 bases. CDR3 coding DNA: TGTGCCACCAGCAGACCACTAGCGGGAGGGCTCCACGAGCAGTACTTC. Translation gives CATSRPLAGGLHEQYF.

The gene calls are TRBV27 and TRBJ2-7; TRBD1 matches 10 bases. The J segment lost 3 bases and the V segment lost 6 bases, leaving 8 bases of the junction unmatched. Germline values: CDR1 MNHEY, CDR2 SMNVEV (reference sequence). The CDR3 consists of 15 residues. The CDR3 loop reads CASRSGQGGSYEQYF. CDR3 bases: TGTGCCAGCAGATCTGGACAGGGGGGAAGCTACGAGCAGTACTTC.

The V and J genes are TRBV3-1 (or the pseudogene TRBV3-2) and TRBJ2-7; TRBD2 agrees at 7 bases. Germline CDR1 is LGHDT and CDR2 is YNNKEL (reference sequence). The ends lost 3 bases at V and 3 bases at J; junction bases unmatched: 5. The CDR3 consists of 14 residues. In nucleotides, the CDR3 is TGTGCCAGCAGCCATCTGGGGGGGAACTACGAGCAGTACTTC. Protein sequence: CASSHLGGNYEQYF.

The chain links TRBV6-2 or TRBV6-3 to TRBJ1-6, with 7 bases identical to TRBD1. The CDR3 covers 12 residues. Germline values: CDR1 MNHEY, CDR2 SVGEGT. Germline trimming cut 5 bases from V and 14 bases from J; bases unmatched to any gene: 6. This CDR3 reads CASSRDRITLHF. The CDR3 nucleotides read TGTGCCAGCAGTCGGGACAGAATTACCCTCCACTTT.